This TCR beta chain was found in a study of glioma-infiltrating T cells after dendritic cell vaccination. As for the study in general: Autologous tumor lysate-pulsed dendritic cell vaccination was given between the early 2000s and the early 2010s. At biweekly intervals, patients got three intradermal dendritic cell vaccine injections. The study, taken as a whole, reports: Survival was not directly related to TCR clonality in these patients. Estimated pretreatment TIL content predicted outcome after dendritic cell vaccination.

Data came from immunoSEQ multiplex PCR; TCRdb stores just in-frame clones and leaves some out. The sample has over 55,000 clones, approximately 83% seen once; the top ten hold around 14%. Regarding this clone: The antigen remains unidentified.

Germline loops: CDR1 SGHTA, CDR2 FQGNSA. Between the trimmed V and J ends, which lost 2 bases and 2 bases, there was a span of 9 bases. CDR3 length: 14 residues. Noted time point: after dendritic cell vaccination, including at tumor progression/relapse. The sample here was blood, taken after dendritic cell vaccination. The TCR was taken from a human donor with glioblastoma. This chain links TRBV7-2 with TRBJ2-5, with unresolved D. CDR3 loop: CASSLYSRQETQYF. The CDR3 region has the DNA TGTGCCAGCAGCTTATACAGCAGGCAAGAGACCCAGTACTTC.